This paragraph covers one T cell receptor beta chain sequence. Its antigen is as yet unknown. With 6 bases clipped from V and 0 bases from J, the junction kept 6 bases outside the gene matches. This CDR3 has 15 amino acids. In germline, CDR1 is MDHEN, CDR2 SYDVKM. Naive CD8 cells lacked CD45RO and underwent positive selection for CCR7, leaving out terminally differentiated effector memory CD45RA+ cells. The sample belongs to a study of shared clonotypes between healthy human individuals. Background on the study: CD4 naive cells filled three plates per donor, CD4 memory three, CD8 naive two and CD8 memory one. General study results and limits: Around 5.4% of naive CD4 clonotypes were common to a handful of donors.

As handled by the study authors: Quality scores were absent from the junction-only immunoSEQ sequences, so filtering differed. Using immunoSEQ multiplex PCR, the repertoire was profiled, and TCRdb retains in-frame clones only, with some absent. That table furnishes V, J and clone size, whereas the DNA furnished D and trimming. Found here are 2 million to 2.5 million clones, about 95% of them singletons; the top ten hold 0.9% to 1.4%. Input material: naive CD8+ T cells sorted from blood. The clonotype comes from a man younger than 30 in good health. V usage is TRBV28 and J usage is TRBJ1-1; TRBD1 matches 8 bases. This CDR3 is CASSWGQAMNTEAFF. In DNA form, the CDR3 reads TGTGCCAGCAGCTGGGGACAGGCCATGAACACTGAAGCTTTCTTT.